The 31 T cell receptor beta chains given below trace back to one sample, sequenced in a study of blood T cell repertoires in COVID-19. Some clones are missing from TCRdb's copy, which holds only in-frame ones; the method was immunoSEQ multiplex PCR. This sample carries around 300,000 clones, 85% to 90% of them seen once, and the ten largest clones take roughly 2.9%. The specimen sequenced was peripheral blood. The receptors derive from a woman aged 25 to 39 with COVID-19, enrolled during active disease.

The sample holds one count of this clone. The chain joins TRBV30 to TRBJ2-7, with a weak D call TRBD2 (5 bases). V was trimmed by 2 bases and J by 0 bases, leaving 11 bases between them. The CDR3 is 14 residues long. Germline V gives CDR1 GTSNPN, CDR2 SVGIG (reference sequence). The CDR3 spells CAWSRSGLSYEQYF. For the CDR3, the DNA is TGTGCCTGGAGTAGGAGCGGACTCTCCTACGAGCAGTACTTC.

V and J are TRBV30 and TRBJ1-1; possibly TRBD1 for D (5 bases). V gave up 5 bases and J gave up 0 bases, with 13 bases separating them. Germline V gene sequence: CDR1 GTSNPN, CDR2 SVGIG (reference sequence). CDR3 length equals 14 residues. Written as DNA, the CDR3 is TGTGCCTGGTTTCGGAGGGGCGTGAACACTGAAGCTTTCTTT. Translating gives CAWFRRGVNTEAFF.

The chain joins TRBV6-2 or TRBV6-3 to TRBJ1-1; possible D gene TRBD1, 5 bases. This CDR3 has 14 amino acids. The V end was cut by 3 bases, the J end by 6 bases, with 14 bases between. Germline V gives CDR1 MNHEY, CDR2 SVGEGT. CDR3 nucleotides: TGTGCCAGCAGTTATGCCAGGGCGGTTGCTGAAGCTTTCTTT. Its translation is CASSYARAVAEAFF.

The gene calls are TRBV4-1 and TRBJ2-7; 8 positions match TRBD2. CDR1 is MGHRA, CDR2 YSYEKL, per germline. The CDR3 loop spans 14 amino acids. J lost 3 bases, V lost 3 bases, and 4 bases had no gene match. The chain's CDR3 is CASSQGGRIYEQYF. The CDR3 DNA sequence: TGCGCCAGCAGCCAGGGCGGGAGGATCTACGAGCAGTACTTC.

With respect to this clone: A junction boundary mismatches the germline segment, possibly from a read error. The V gene is TRBV18, the J gene TRBJ2-2, with TRBD2 identical over 12 bases. Germline CDR1 KGHSH, CDR2 LQKENI. This CDR3 has 18 residues. The CDR3 sequence: CASLPLPSTSGSSGELFF. The CDR3 coding sequence is TGTGCCAGCTTACCACTACCTTCGACTAGCGGGAGCTCCGGGGAGCTGTTTTTT.

J is TRBJ1-6 and V is TRBV2; TRBD1 is a possible D gene (5 bases). Germline-derived CDR1 and CDR2 are SNHLY and FYNNEI. The CDR3 has 14 amino acids. V was cut by 8 bases and J by 5 bases, with 13 bases left in between. CDR3: CASCGTVNNSPLHF. CDR3 in DNA: TGTGCCAGCTGCGGGACGGTGAATAATTCACCCCTCCACTTT.

The V and J genes are TRBV2 and TRBJ1-1; possibly TRBD1 for D (6 bases). The germline V and J ends were trimmed by 2 bases and 1 base, with 11 bases remaining between them. The length of the CDR3 is 15 residues. The germline V gene encodes CDR1 SNHLY and CDR2 FYNNEI. CDR3: CASSERGNPNTEAFF. In DNA form, the CDR3 reads TGTGCCAGCAGTGAAAGGGGGAACCCGAACACTGAAGCTTTCTTT.

This rearrangement joins TRBV30 to TRBJ1-5, with 7 bases that match TRBD1. Germline assignment: CDR1 GTSNPN and CDR2 SVGIG (reference sequence). The CDR3 spans 14 residues. J lost 0 bases, V lost 5 bases, and 4 bases had no gene match. CDR3 in DNA: TGTGCCTGGGGGGGACAGTATAGCAATCAGCCCCAGCATTTT. It is translated as CAWGGQYSNQPQHF.

The chain joins TRBV30 to TRBJ2-7; D might be TRBD1 (5 bases). V was pared by 5 bases and J by 6 bases, with 17 bases between. The CDR3 spans 13 residues. The V gene's germline CDR1 is GTSNPN and CDR2 SVGIG (reference sequence). The chain's CDR3 is CAWLADKIGEQYF. The DNA for the CDR3 is TGTGCCTGGCTTGCGGACAAAATCGGCGAGCAGTACTTC.

The chain carries TRBV11-2 and TRBJ1-5; D unclear. The CDR3 runs 14 residues. V lost 0 bases, J lost 3 bases, and 6 bases lay in between. Germline values: CDR1 SGHAT, CDR2 FQNNGV. The CDR3 region has the DNA TGTGCCAGCAGCTTAGACGTAGACAATCAGCCCCAGCATTTT. It translates to CASSLDVDNQPQHF.

This clone has only a few counts. This chain joins TRBV3-1 (or the pseudogene TRBV3-2) and TRBJ1-1; TRBD1 is a possible D gene (5 bases). Germline V CDR1 and CDR2: LGHDT, YNNKEL (reference sequence). Trimming pared 6 bases from V and 6 bases from J, leaving 11 bases between. This CDR3 is 12 amino acids long. The CDR3 DNA follows: TGTGCCAGCAGTAAAGGGACTCCTGAAGCTTTCTTT. It codes for CASSKGTPEAFF.

The V call is TRBV9, the J call TRBJ2-5; 9 bases fit TRBD1. In germline, CDR1 is SGDLS, CDR2 YYNGEE. The CDR3 length is 19 residues. Trimming removed 4 bases from V and 1 base from J; junction bases left unmatched: 17. CDR3 sequence (DNA): TGTGCCAGCAGCCTCAGGACAGGGGATGTAGGGGGGTTCCAAGAGACCCAGTACTTC. Residues: CASSLRTGDVGGFQETQYF. The full variable domain, its missing parts supplied by reference TRBV9 and TRBJ2-5, is DSGVTQTPKHLITATGQRVTLRCSPRSGDLSVYWYQQSLDQGLQFLIQYYNGEERAKGNILERFSAQQFPDLHSELNLSSLELGDSALYFCASSLRTGDVGGFQETQYFGPGTRLLVL.

This chain links TRBV10-3 with TRBJ1-4; D remains ambiguous. The CDR3 length is 14 residues. Deletions cut 2 bases from V and 10 bases from J, with 14 bases between. Germline values: CDR1 ENHRY, CDR2 SYGVKD. The CDR3 here is CAISEGEPIGKLFF. The CDR3 DNA follows: TGTGCCATCAGTGAGGGAGAACCCATCGGAAAACTGTTTTTT.

The CDR3 DNA reads as TGTGCCAGCAGTGAAGCGGTGGGGCAGGGGACAAATCAGCCCCAGCATTTT. Translating gives CASSEAVGQGTNQPQHF. The gene calls are TRBV6-1 and TRBJ1-5, with D tentatively TRBD1 (6 bases). The CDR3 extends over 17 amino acids. Germline V lookup: CDR1 MNHNS, CDR2 SASEGT. Trimming shortened V by 0 bases and J by 4 bases, and 16 bases separated the two germline ends.

This clone has just one count. The gene calls are TRBV9 and TRBJ2-7; the match to TRBD2 covers 10 bases. Germline V CDR1 and CDR2: SGDLS, YYNGEE. V lost 0 bases and J lost 6; bases outside the gene matches: 6. CDR3 length: 15 residues. The CDR3 sequence is CASSVATSGIGEQYF. In nucleotides, the CDR3 is TGTGCCAGCAGCGTAGCTACTAGCGGGATTGGCGAGCAGTACTTC.

This clone has a handful of counts. The chain combines TRBV5-1 with TRBJ1-1, with D unresolved. Trimming left V 2 bases short and J 0 bases short, with 8 bases between. This CDR3 has 14 residues. Germline assignment: CDR1 SGHRS and CDR2 YFSETQ. CDR3 region: CASSFNRLNTEAFF. CDR3 in DNA: TGCGCCAGCAGCTTTAACAGATTGAACACTGAAGCTTTCTTT.

The J gene is TRBJ2-7, the V gene TRBV27; 10 bases line up with TRBD2. The CDR3 covers 15 residues. The V gene end was trimmed by 6 bases and the J gene end by 4 bases; junction bases not matched to a gene: 9. In germline, CDR1 is MNHEY, CDR2 SMNVEV (reference sequence). The chain's CDR3 is CASRGAGTSVYEQYF. CDR3 nucleotides: TGTGCCAGCAGGGGAGCCGGGACTAGCGTTTACGAGCAGTACTTC.

The J gene is TRBJ2-1, the V gene TRBV19; no firm D call. With 1 base removed from V and 0 bases from J, the gap between germline ends came to 10 bases. The CDR3 has 16 residues. The germline CDR1 and CDR2 sequences are LNHDA and SQIVND (reference sequence). The CDR3, as DNA: TGTGCCAGTAGTATAGGCGGCCAAAGCTCCTACAATGAGCAGTTCTTC. Translating it yields CASSIGGQSSYNEQFF. Supplemented by reference TRBV19 and TRBJ2-1, the full variable domain reads DGGITQSPKYLFRKEGQNVTLSCEQNLNHDAMYWYRQDPGQGLRLIYYSQIVNDFQKGDIAEGYSVSREKKESFPLTVTSAQKNPTAFYLCASSIGGQSSYNEQFFGPGTRLTVL.

The V call is TRBV5-4, the J call TRBJ2-1, with 10 bases identical to TRBD1. CDR3 size: 15 residues. Germline V lookup: CDR1 SGHNT, CDR2 YYREEE (reference sequence). The V and J ends lost 5 bases and 1 base, in that order; junction bases with no gene match: 3. This CDR3 reads CASSGQGGSYNEQFF. The CDR3, as DNA: TGTGCCAGCAGTGGACAGGGGGGGTCCTACAATGAGCAGTTCTTC.

V and J are TRBV5-1 and TRBJ1-4; D unresolved. The CDR3 loop spans 15 amino acids. Deletions cut 0 bases from V and 4 bases from J, with 10 bases between. Germline V lookup: CDR1 SGHRS, CDR2 YFSETQ. The CDR3 protein is CASSLGPGDNEKLFF. CDR3 nucleotides: TGCGCCAGCAGCTTGGGCCCAGGCGATAATGAAAAACTGTTTTTT.

CDR3 residues: CASSLNREYEQYF. Written as DNA, the CDR3 is TGTGCCAGCAGCTTAAACAGGGAGTACGAGCAGTACTTC. This chain uses TRBV12-3 or TRBV12-4 with TRBJ2-7; D possibly corresponds to TRBD1 (6 bases). CDR3 length equals 13 residues. Trimming removed 6 bases from V and 4 bases from J, with 13 bases in between.

The rearrangement joins TRBV7-9 to TRBJ2-2, with D tentatively TRBD2 (7 bases). The germline V gene encodes CDR1 SEHNR and CDR2 FQNEAQ (reference sequence). This CDR3 comprises 14 residues. V lost 7 bases and J 6 bases, leaving 15 bases between the germline ends. The CDR3 protein is CASNREGRAGELFF. The CDR3 bases are TGTGCCAGCAACAGGGAGGGTCGCGCCGGGGAGCTGTTTTTT.

This chain uses TRBV3-1 (or the pseudogene TRBV3-2) with TRBJ1-4; D not resolved. Germline values: CDR1 LGHDT, CDR2 YNNKEL (reference sequence). V was shortened by 0 bases and J by 7 bases, with 6 bases between the two germline ends. CDR3 length: 13 amino acids. The CDR3 region has the DNA TGTGCCAGCAGCCAAGATCGGGGTGAAAAACTGTTTTTT. Protein: CASSQDRGEKLFF.

The J gene is TRBJ2-3, the V gene TRBV2; 8 bases are shared with TRBD1. The V and J ends lost 6 bases and 3 bases, in that order; junction bases with no gene match: 5. CDR3 length: 14 residues. The germline gives CDR1 SNHLY, CDR2 FYNNEI. The CDR3 loop is CASRRTGITDTQYF. The CDR3 DNA is TGTGCCAGCAGGCGGACAGGGATTACAGATACGCAGTATTTT.

The chain has TRBV19 and TRBJ2-6, with a weak D call TRBD1 (6 bases). V was clipped by 7 bases and J by 0 bases, with 10 bases between them. There are 15 residues in the CDR3. The germline V gene has CDR1 LNHDA and CDR2 SQIVND (reference sequence). The CDR3 DNA sequence: TGTGCCAGTAACAGGGCCAGCTCTGGGGCCAACGTCCTGACTTTC. It yields the protein CASNRASSGANVLTF.

The chain combines TRBV29-1 with TRBJ1-1; tentatively, D is TRBD1 (5 bases). CDR1 is SQVTM, CDR2 ANQGSEA, per germline. The V end lost 0 bases, the J end lost 4 bases, and 9 bases lay between the germline ends. This CDR3 has 13 residues. CDR3 residues: CSVEEQEGTEAFF. The CDR3 bases are TGCAGCGTTGAAGAACAGGAGGGCACTGAAGCTTTCTTT. The full variable domain, in which reference TRBV29-1 and TRBJ1-1 provide the parts outside the CDR3, is SAVISQKPSRDICQRGTSLTIQCQVDSQVTMMFWYRQQPGQSLTLIATANQGSEATYESGFVIDKFPISRPNLTFSTLTVSNMSPEDSSIYLCSVEEQEGTEAFFGQGTRLTVV.

This sequence joins TRBV19 and TRBJ2-1, with TRBD2 matching 7 bases. Germline CDR1 LNHDA, CDR2 SQIVND (reference sequence). The trim removed 9 bases at V and 7 bases at J, leaving 18 bases unmatched. CDR3 length: 16 residues. CDR3 in amino acids: CASHGSAGGKVNEQFF. The CDR3, as DNA: TGTGCCAGCCACGGTTCCGCCGGGGGGAAAGTGAATGAGCAGTTCTTC.

The chain combines TRBV19 with TRBJ2-1, with 10 nucleotides matching TRBD2. The CDR3 extends over 15 amino acids. The trim removed 5 bases at V and 2 bases at J, leaving 3 bases unmatched. Germline CDR1 reads LNHDA; CDR2 reads SQIVND (reference sequence). CDR3 sequence: CASSPSGGPYNEQFF. CDR3 in DNA: TGTGCCAGTAGTCCTAGCGGGGGTCCCTACAATGAGCAGTTCTTC.

The chain uses TRBV10-3 and TRBJ2-1; 9 bases line up with TRBD2. Per germline, CDR1 ENHRY and CDR2 SYGVKD. The V gene end was trimmed by 6 bases and the J gene end by 6 bases; junction bases not matched to a gene: 12. The CDR3 is 16 amino acids. The CDR3 nucleotides are TGTGCCATCAGGAGGGCTAGCGGGATAATTAGCAATGAGCAGTTCTTC. It yields the protein CAIRRASGIISNEQFF.

The V gene is TRBV11-3, the J gene TRBJ2-7, with 8 bases that match TRBD1. V gave up 5 bases and J gave up 3 bases; unmatched junction bases: 6. This CDR3 spans 14 amino acids. Germline CDR1 reads SGHNT; CDR2 reads YENEEA. The chain's CDR3 is CASSLGQGRYEQYF. CDR3 DNA: TGTGCCAGCAGCCTCGGACAGGGACGCTACGAGCAGTACTTC.

The sample holds a few counts of this clone. The chain is built from TRBV7-3 and TRBJ1-3, with D unresolved. This CDR3 spans 13 amino acids. Per the germline V gene, CDR1 is SGHTA and CDR2 is FQGTGA. Trimming took 5 bases from V and 0 from J, leaving 5 bases between them. CDR3 DNA: TGTGCCAGCAGCCCTCTCTCTGGAAACACCATATATTTT. Translation gives CASSPLSGNTIYF.